These 13 T cell receptor beta chains came from one sample sequenced in a study of cytomegalovirus exposure and HLA in healthy donors. PCR amplification relied on 60 Vbeta primers (plus 13 Jbeta primers). Clones were sequenced by immunoSEQ multiplex PCR, and TCRdb holds only the in-frame ones, with some missing. The table has approximately 170,000 clones, 77% seen once; the top ten hold about 2.4%. Sequencing was performed on PBMCs. Receptor source: a middle-aged woman in good health and CMV-seropositive.

V and J are TRBV7-2 and TRBJ2-4; 12 nucleotides match TRBD2. The CDR3 runs to 19 residues. With 1 base clipped from V and 2 bases from J, the junction kept 9 bases outside the gene matches. The V gene's germline CDR1 is SGHTA and CDR2 FQGNSA. The CDR3 reads CASSLVLAGGRRTKNIQYF. For the CDR3, the DNA is TGTGCCAGCAGCTTAGTACTAGCGGGAGGTCGGAGAACCAAAAACATTCAGTACTTC. The whole variable domain, filled in from reference TRBV7-2 and TRBJ2-4, reads GAGVSQSPSNKVTEKGKDVELRCDPISGHTALYWYRQSLGQGLEFLIYFQGNSAPDKSGLPSDRFSAERTGGSVSTLTIQRTQQEDSAVYLCASSLVLAGGRRTKNIQYFGAGTRLSVL.

V usage is TRBV4-3 and J usage is TRBJ1-1; D is uncertain. Germline assignment: CDR1 LGHNA and CDR2 YSLEER. Trimming pared 0 bases from V and 1 base from J, leaving 3 bases between. The CDR3 has 13 amino acids. In DNA form, the CDR3 reads TGCGCCAGCAGCCAAGACGGGAACACTGAAGCTTTCTTT. This gives the protein CASSQDGNTEAFF.

This chain connects TRBV10-3 to TRBJ1-2, with 9 bases that match TRBD1. This CDR3 spans 16 amino acids. V was clipped by 0 bases and J by 2 bases; unmatched bases: 4. Germline values: CDR1 ENHRY, CDR2 SYGVKD. The CDR3 is CAISESTGTGNYGYTF. The CDR3 DNA reads as TGTGCCATCAGTGAGTCGACCGGGACAGGGAACTATGGCTACACCTTC.

This chain links TRBV5-1 with TRBJ2-6; 8 bases are a match to TRBD1. Germline V gene lookup returns CDR1 SGHRS and CDR2 YFSETQ. The junction had 14 bases not matched to a gene; V was cut back by 3 bases and J by 0 bases. The CDR3 totals 20 residues. CDR3 in DNA: TGCGCCAGCAGCTCCCGGGGTGAGACAGGGGTTTTCTCTGGGGCCAACGTCCTGACTTTC. This translates into CASSSRGETGVFSGANVLTF.

V gene TRBV6-6 combines with J gene TRBJ2-5, with D unclear. The CDR3 is 10 residues long. V was trimmed by 4 bases and J by 5 bases, leaving 2 bases between them. Germline V gene lookup returns CDR1 MNHNY and CDR2 SVGAGI (reference sequence). The DNA for the CDR3 is TGTGCCAGCAGTTCTGAGACCCAGTACTTC. It specifies CASSSETQYF.

In this sample, this clone turned up a few times. The chain uses TRBV19 and TRBJ1-1, with a weak D call TRBD1 (6 bases). The V end was cut by 4 bases, the J end by 7 bases, with 16 bases between. CDR1 and CDR2 from the germline V gene are LNHDA and SQIVND (reference sequence). There are 14 residues in the CDR3. In DNA form, the CDR3 reads TGTGCCAGTAGTAACCCCTCCAGGGGCAGTGAAGCTTTCTTT. Its protein is CASSNPSRGSEAFF.

This clone was seen a single time. V gene TRBV11-2 combines with J gene TRBJ1-4; TRBD1 matches at 7 bases. The J segment lost 4 bases and the V segment lost 3 bases, leaving 8 bases of the junction unmatched. CDR3 length equals 16 residues. The germline CDR1 and CDR2 sequences are SGHAT and FQNNGV. This CDR3 reads CASSFSLDRSNEKLFF. The CDR3 DNA is TGTGCCAGCAGCTTCTCTCTGGACAGGAGTAATGAAAAACTGTTTTTT.

V usage is TRBV14 and J usage is TRBJ1-2; D possibly corresponds to TRBD1 (5 bases). Germline CDR1 is SGHDN and CDR2 is FVKESK. This CDR3 region has 14 residues. V lost 2 bases, J lost 4 bases, and 11 bases lay in between. CDR3 sequence: CASSQIGEGYGYTF. CDR3 in DNA: TGTGCCAGCAGCCAAATAGGGGAAGGCTATGGCTACACCTTC.

The genes are TRBV9 and TRBJ2-7; 8 bases fit TRBD1. CDR3 length equals 14 residues. Germline V gene sequence: CDR1 SGDLS, CDR2 YYNGEE. The V gene end was trimmed by 0 bases and the J gene end by 2 bases; junction bases not matched to a gene: 1. The CDR3: CASSVAQGAYEQYF. The DNA for the CDR3 is TGTGCCAGCAGCGTAGCACAGGGGGCCTACGAGCAGTACTTC.

This clone was observed a few times. The chain recombines TRBV28 with TRBJ2-3; 10 bases agree with TRBD2. The ends lost 5 bases at V and 6 bases at J; junction bases unmatched: 11. CDR1 and CDR2 from the germline V gene are MDHEN and SYDVKM. This CDR3 has 16 residues. The CDR3 here is CASSAFRSGGRDTQYF. Here the CDR3 DNA reads TGTGCCAGCAGTGCGTTCCGTAGCGGGGGGAGGGATACGCAGTATTTT.

The CDR3 protein is CASSLDQGGAGYTF. As DNA, the CDR3 is TGTGCCAGCAGCTTAGACCAGGGGGGCGCTGGCTACACCTTC. The J gene is TRBJ1-2, the V gene TRBV11-2; TRBD1 aligns across 7 bases. The CDR3 totals 14 residues. V lost 0 bases, J lost 7 bases, and 5 bases stayed unmatched. Per germline, CDR1 SGHAT and CDR2 FQNNGV.

As for this clone: The junction shows a germline mismatch at one end, possibly a read error. The chain has TRBV7-9 and TRBJ2-7; 10 nucleotides match TRBD2. Germline V CDR1 and CDR2: SEHNR, FQNEAQ (reference sequence). This CDR3 has 18 amino acids. CDR3 nucleotides: TGTTCCAGCAGCCGACCGGAGTCTAGCGGGAGACGAACTTGGGAGCAGTACTTC. It translates to CSSSRPESSGRRTWEQYF.

This clone was picked up a small number of times. This chain connects TRBV5-4 to TRBJ2-7, with 8 nucleotides matching TRBD1. Germline V lookup: CDR1 SGHNT, CDR2 YYREEE (reference sequence). This CDR3 is 13 amino acids long. V dropped 1 base and J dropped 6; count of bases not matched to a gene: 3. Here the CDR3 reads CASSLQGAVEQYF. The CDR3 nucleotides are TGTGCCAGCAGCTTGCAGGGGGCCGTCGAGCAGTACTTC.